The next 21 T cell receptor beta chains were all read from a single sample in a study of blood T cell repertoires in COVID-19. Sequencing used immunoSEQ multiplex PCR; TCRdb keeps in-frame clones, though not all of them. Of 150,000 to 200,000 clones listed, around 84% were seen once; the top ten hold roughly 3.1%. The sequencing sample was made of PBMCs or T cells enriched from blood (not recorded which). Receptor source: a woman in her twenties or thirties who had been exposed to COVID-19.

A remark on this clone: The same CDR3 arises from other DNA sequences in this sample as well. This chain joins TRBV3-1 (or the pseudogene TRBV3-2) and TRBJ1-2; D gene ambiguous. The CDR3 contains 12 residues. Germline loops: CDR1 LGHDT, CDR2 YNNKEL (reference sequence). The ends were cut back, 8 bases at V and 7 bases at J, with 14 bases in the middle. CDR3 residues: CASSPSGGGYTF. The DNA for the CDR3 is TGTGCCAGCTCCCCAAGTGGCGGTGGCTACACCTTC.

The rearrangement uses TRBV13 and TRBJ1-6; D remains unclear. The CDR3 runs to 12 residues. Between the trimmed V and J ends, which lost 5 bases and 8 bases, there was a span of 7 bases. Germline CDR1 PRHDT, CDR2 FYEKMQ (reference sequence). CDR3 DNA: TGTGCCAGCAGCCTCCGCGATTCACCCCTCCACTTT. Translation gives CASSLRDSPLHF.

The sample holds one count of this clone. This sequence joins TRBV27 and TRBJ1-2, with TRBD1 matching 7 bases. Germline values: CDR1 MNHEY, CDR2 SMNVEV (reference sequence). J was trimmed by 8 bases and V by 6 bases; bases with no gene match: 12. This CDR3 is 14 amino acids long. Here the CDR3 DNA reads TGTGCCAGCAGGATGGGGGTGACAGGGTTGGGCTACACCTTC. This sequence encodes CASRMGVTGLGYTF.

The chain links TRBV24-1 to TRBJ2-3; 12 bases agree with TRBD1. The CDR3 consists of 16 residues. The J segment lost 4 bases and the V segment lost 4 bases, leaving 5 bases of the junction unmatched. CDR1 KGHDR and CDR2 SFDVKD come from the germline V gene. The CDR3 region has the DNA TGTGCCACCAGTGAACCCGGGACAGGGGGCGCAGATACGCAGTATTTT. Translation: CATSEPGTGGADTQYF.

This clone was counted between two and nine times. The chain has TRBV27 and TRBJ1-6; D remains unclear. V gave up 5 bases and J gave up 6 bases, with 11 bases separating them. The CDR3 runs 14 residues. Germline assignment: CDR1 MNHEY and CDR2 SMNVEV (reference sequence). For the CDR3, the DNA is TGTGCCAGCAGTCTACAGAGACCTAATTCACCCCTCCACTTT. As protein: CASSLQRPNSPLHF.

The chain's CDR3 is CASSELAGGYGYTF. In DNA, the CDR3 is TGTGCCAGCAGTGAACTCGCAGGGGGCTATGGCTACACCTTC. The chain has TRBV25-1 and TRBJ1-2; 7 bases line up with TRBD1. The ends lost 2 bases at V and 4 bases at J; junction bases unmatched: 4. Germline V CDR1 and CDR2: MGHDK, SYGVNS. The CDR3 has 14 residues.

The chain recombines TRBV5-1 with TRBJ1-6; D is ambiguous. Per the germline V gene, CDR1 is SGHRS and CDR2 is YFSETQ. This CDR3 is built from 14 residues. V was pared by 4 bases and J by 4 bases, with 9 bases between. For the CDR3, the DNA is TGCGCCAGCAGCGGCGAGGTTTATAATTCACCCCTCCACTTT. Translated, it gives CASSGEVYNSPLHF.

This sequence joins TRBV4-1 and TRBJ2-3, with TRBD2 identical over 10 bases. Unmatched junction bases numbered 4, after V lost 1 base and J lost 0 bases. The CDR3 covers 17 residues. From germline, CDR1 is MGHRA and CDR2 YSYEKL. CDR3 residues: CASSQVSGGTSTDTQYF. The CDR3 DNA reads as TGCGCCAGCAGCCAAGTTAGCGGGGGGACCAGCACAGATACGCAGTATTTT.

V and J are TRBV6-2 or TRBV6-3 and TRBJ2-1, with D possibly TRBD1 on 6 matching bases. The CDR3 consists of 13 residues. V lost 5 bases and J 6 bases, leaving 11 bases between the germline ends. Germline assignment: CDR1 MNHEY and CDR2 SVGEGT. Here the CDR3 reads CASSLGTSNEQFF. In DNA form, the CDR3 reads TGTGCCAGCAGTCTCGGGACATCCAATGAGCAGTTCTTC.

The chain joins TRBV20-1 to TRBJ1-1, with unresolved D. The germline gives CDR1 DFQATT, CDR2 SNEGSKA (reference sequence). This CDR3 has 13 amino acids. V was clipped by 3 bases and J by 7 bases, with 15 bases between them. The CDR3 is CSASLIPEGEAFF. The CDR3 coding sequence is TGCAGTGCTAGTCTGATCCCGGAGGGTGAAGCTTTCTTT.

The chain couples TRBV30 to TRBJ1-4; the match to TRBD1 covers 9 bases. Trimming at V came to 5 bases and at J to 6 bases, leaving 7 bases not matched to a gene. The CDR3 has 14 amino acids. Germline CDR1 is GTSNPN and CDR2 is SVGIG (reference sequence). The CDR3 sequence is CAWGQGFGDEKLFF. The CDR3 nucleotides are TGTGCCTGGGGACAGGGGTTCGGCGATGAAAAACTGTTTTTT.

The CDR3 is CAWSMGGTDTQYF. CDR3 sequence (DNA): TGTGCCTGGAGCATGGGGGGGACAGATACGCAGTATTTT. The rearrangement links TRBV30 to TRBJ2-3; TRBD2 matches 7 bases. CDR3 length equals 13 residues. V was pared by 3 bases and J by 3 bases, with 3 bases of the junction left unmatched. Germline V gene sequence: CDR1 GTSNPN, CDR2 SVGIG (reference sequence).

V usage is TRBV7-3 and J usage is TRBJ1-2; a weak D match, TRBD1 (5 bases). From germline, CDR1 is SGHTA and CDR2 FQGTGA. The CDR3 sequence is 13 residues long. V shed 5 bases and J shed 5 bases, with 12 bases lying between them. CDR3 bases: TGTGCCAGCAGCCCGAACCAGGGTTATGGCTACACCTTC. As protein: CASSPNQGYGYTF. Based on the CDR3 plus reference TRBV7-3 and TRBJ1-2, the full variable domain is GAGVSQTPSNKVTEKGKYVELRCDPISGHTALYWYRQSLGQGPEFLIYFQGTGAADDSGLPNDRFFAVRPEGSVSTLKIQRTERGDSAVYLCASSPNQGYGYTFGSGTRLTVV.

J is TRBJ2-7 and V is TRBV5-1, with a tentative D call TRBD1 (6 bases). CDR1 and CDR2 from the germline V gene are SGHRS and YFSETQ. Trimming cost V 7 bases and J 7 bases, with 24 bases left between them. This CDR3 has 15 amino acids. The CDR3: CASQIPTQGRGEQYF. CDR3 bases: TGCGCCAGCCAAATTCCCACACAGGGAAGAGGTGAGCAGTACTTC.

The CDR3 loop is CASSPRTKNTGELFF. The CDR3 region has the DNA TGTGCCAGCAGTCCGCGGACAAAGAACACCGGGGAGCTGTTTTTT. The chain has TRBV2 and TRBJ2-2, with a tentative D call TRBD1 (5 bases). Between the trimmed V and J ends, which lost 5 bases and 1 base, there was a span of 11 bases. The CDR3 spans 15 residues. Looked up from germline, CDR1 is SNHLY and CDR2 is FYNNEI.

The CDR3 here is CASSLDRASGVTDTQYF. CDR3 nucleotides: TGTGCCAGCAGCTTAGATAGGGCTAGCGGGGTCACAGATACGCAGTATTTT. The chain carries TRBV7-2 and TRBJ2-3; 9 nucleotides match TRBD2. Germline V gene lookup returns CDR1 SGHTA and CDR2 FQGNSA. This CDR3 is 17 amino acids long. Trimming cost V 1 base and J 2 bases; bases outside gene matches: 7.

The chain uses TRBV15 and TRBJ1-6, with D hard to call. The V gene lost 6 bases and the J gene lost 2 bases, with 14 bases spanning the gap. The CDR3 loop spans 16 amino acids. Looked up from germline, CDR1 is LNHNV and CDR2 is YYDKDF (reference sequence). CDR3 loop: CATSFNRVTYNSPLHF. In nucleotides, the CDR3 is TGTGCCACCAGTTTCAACCGGGTTACCTATAATTCACCCCTCCACTTT.

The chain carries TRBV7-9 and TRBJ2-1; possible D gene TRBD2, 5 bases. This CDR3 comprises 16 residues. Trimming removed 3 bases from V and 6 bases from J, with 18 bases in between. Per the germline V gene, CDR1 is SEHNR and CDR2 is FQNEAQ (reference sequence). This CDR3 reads CASSFPQRASSNEQFF. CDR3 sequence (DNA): TGTGCCAGCAGCTTCCCCCAGAGAGCTAGCTCCAATGAGCAGTTCTTC.

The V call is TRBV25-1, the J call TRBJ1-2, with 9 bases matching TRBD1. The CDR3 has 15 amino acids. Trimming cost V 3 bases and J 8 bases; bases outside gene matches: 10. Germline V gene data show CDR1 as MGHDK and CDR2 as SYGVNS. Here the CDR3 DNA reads TGTGCCAGCAGTGACTCACAGGGGGCTGTGGAAGGCTACACCTTC. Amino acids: CASSDSQGAVEGYTF.

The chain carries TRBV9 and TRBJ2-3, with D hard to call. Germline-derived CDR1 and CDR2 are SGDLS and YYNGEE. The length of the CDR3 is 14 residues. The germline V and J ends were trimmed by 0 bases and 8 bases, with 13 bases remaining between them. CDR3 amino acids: CASSVGHTPSTQYF. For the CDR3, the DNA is TGTGCCAGCAGCGTAGGTCACACCCCCTCTACGCAGTATTTT.

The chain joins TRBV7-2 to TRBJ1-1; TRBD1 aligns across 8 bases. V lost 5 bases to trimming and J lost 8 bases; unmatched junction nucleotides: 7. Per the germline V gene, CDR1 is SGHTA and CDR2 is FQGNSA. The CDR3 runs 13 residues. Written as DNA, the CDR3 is TGTGCCAGCAGCCCATCCAGGGGGCAGGAAGCTTTCTTT. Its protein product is CASSPSRGQEAFF. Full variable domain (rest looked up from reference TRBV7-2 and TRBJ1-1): GAGVSQSPSNKVTEKGKDVELRCDPISGHTALYWYRQSLGQGLEFLIYFQGNSAPDKSGLPSDRFSAERTGGSVSTLTIQRTQQEDSAVYLCASSPSRGQEAFFGQGTRLTVV.